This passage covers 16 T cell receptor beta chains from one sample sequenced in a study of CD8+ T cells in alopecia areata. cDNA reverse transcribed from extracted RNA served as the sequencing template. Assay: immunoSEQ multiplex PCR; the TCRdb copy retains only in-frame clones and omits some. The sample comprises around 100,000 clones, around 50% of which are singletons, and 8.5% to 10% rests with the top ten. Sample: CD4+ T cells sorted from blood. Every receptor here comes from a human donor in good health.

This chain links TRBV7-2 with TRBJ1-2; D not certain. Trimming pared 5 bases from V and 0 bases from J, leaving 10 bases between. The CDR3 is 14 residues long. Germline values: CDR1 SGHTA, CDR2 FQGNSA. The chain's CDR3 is CASSHSSANYGYTF. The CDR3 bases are TGTGCCAGCAGCCACAGCTCAGCTAACTATGGCTACACCTTC. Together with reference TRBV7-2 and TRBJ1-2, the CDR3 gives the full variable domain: GAGVSQSPSNKVTEKGKDVELRCDPISGHTALYWYRQSLGQGLEFLIYFQGNSAPDKSGLPSDRFSAERTGGSVSTLTIQRTQQEDSAVYLCASSHSSANYGYTFGSGTRLTVV.

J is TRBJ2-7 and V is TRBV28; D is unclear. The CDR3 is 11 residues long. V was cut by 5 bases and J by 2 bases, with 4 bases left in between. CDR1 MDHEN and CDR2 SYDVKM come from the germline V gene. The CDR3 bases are TGTGCCAGCAGTGTTACCTACGAGCAGTACTTC. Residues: CASSVTYEQYF.

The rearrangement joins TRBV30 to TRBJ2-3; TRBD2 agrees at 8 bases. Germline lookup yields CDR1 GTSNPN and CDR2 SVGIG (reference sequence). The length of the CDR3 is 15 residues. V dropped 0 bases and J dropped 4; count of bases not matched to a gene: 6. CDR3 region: CAWSVRTSPADTQYF. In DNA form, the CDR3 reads TGTGCCTGGAGTGTACGGACTAGCCCCGCAGATACGCAGTATTTT.

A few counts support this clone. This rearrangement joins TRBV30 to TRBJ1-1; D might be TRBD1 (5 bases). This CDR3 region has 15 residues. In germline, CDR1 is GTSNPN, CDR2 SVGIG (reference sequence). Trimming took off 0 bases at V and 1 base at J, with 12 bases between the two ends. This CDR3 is CAWSVTGVPNTEAFF. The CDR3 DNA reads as TGTGCCTGGAGTGTAACGGGGGTCCCGAACACTGAAGCTTTCTTT.

CDR3 loop: CASRLHGSPGEQYF. For the CDR3, the DNA is TGTGCCAGCAGGCTGCACGGAAGCCCCGGCGAGCAGTACTTC. This chain links TRBV28 with TRBJ2-7; D unclear. CDR1 is MDHEN, CDR2 SYDVKM, per germline. This CDR3 has 14 amino acids. V was clipped by 6 bases and J by 6 bases, with 18 bases between them.

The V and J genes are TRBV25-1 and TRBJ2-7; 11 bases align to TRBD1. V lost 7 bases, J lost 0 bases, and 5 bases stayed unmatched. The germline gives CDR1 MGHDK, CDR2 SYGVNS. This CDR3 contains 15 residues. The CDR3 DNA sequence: TGTGCCAGCACCGAAGGGACAGGGGGCTCCTACGAGCAGTACTTC. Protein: CASTEGTGGSYEQYF.

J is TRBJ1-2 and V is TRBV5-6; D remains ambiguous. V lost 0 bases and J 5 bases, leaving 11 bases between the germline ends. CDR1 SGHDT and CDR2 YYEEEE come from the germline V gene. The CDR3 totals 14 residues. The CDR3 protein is CASSLEAGRYGYTF. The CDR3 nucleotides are TGTGCCAGCAGCTTGGAAGCCGGCCGTTATGGCTACACCTTC.

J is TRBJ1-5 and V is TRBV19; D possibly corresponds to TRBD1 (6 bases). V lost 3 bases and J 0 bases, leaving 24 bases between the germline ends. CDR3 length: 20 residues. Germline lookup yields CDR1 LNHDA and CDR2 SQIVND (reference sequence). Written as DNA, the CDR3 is TGTGCCAGTAGTATCCGGGGTCCCGGACAGAATATCTATAGCAATCAGCCCCAGCATTTT. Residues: CASSIRGPGQNIYSNQPQHF.

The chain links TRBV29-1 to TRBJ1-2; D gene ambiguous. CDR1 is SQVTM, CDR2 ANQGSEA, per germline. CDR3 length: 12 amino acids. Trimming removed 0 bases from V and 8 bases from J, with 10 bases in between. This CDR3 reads CSVEDWANGYTF. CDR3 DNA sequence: TGCAGCGTTGAAGACTGGGCCAACGGCTACACCTTC.

For the CDR3, the DNA is TGCAGCGTACCAAGACAGGGCAGAAACACCGGGGAGCTGTTTTTT. This encodes CSVPRQGRNTGELFF. The V and J genes are TRBV29-1 and TRBJ2-2, with 7 bases fitting TRBD1. Germline CDR1 and CDR2: SQVTM and ANQGSEA. The CDR3 has 15 residues. The V gene end was trimmed by 6 bases and the J gene end by 2 bases; junction bases not matched to a gene: 9.

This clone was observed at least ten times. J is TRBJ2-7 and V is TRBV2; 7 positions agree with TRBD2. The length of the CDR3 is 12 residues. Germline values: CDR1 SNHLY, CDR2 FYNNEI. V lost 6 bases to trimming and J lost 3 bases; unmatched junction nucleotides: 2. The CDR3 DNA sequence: TGTGCCAGCAGGCCGGGAGGCTACGAGCAGTACTTC. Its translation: CASRPGGYEQYF.

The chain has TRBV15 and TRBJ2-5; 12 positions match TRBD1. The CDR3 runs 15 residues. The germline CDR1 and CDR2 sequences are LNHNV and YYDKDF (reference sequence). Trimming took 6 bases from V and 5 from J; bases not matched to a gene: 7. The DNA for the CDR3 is TGTGCCACCAGGCCCCCCGGGACAGGGGGCGAGACCCAGTACTTC. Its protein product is CATRPPGTGGETQYF.

The DNA for the CDR3 is TGTGCCAGTAGTACCCCCTACAGTGGGGCAATATACGAGCAGTACTTC. Residues: CASSTPYSGAIYEQYF. The chain has TRBV19 and TRBJ2-7, with D perhaps matching TRBD1 (5 bases). The V gene lost 4 bases and the J gene lost 4 bases, with 20 bases spanning the gap. The CDR3 consists of 16 residues. Germline assignment: CDR1 LNHDA and CDR2 SQIVND (reference sequence).

The CDR3 region has the DNA TGTGCCAGCAGCTTAGTTCTGGGGGGCCAGGATACGCAGTATTTT. This codes for CASSLVLGGQDTQYF. V and J are TRBV11-2 and TRBJ2-3; possibly TRBD1 or TRBD2 for D (6 bases each). Trimming pared 1 base from V and 6 bases from J, leaving 14 bases between. The germline V gene encodes CDR1 SGHAT and CDR2 FQNNGV. This CDR3 has 15 residues.

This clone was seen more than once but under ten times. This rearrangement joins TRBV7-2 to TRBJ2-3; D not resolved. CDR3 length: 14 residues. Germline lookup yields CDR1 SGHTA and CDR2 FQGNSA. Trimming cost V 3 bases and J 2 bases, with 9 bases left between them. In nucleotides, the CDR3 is TGTGCCAGCAGCTTGCGGCAGACCACAGATACGCAGTATTTT. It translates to CASSLRQTTDTQYF.

The CDR3 reads CASSFDPTRLAVGNEQFF. DNA for the CDR3: TGCGCCAGCAGCTTCGACCCTACACGGCTAGCGGTGGGGAATGAGCAGTTCTTC. V gene TRBV5-1 combines with J gene TRBJ2-1, with TRBD2 identical over 7 bases. The germline V gene has CDR1 SGHRS and CDR2 YFSETQ. CDR3 length: 18 amino acids. Trimming took 2 bases from V and 7 from J; bases not matched to a gene: 18.